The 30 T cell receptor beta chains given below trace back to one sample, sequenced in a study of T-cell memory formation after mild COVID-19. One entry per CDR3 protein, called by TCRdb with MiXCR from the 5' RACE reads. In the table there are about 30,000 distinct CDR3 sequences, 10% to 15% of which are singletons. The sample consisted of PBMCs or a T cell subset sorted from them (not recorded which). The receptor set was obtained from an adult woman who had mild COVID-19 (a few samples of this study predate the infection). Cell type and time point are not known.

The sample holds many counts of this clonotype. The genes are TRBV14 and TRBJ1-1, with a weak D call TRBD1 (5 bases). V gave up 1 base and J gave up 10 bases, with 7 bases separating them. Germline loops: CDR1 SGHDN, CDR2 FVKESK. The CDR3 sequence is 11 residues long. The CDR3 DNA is TGTGCCAGCAGCCAAGGTCAGGGAGCTTTCTTT. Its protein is CASSQGQGAFF.

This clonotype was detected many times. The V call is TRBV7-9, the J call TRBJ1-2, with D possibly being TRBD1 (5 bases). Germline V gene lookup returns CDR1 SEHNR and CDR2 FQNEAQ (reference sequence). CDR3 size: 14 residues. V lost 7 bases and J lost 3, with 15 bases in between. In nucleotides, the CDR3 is TGTGCCAGCACCCGGGCAGGGACGGACTATGGCTACACCTTC. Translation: CASTRAGTDYGYTF.

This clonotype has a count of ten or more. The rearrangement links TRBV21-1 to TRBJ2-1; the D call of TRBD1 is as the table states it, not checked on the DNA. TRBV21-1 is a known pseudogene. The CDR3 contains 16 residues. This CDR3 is CASSKDRGGGYNEQFF. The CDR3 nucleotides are TGTGCCAGCAGCAAGGACAGGGGTGGGGGATACAATGAGCAGTTCTTC.

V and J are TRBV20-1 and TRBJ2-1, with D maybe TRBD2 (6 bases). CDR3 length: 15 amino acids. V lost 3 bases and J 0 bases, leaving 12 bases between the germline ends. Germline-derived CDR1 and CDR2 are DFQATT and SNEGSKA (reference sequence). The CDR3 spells CSARWEAVSYNEQFF. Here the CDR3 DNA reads TGCAGTGCTAGGTGGGAGGCAGTCTCCTACAATGAGCAGTTCTTC.

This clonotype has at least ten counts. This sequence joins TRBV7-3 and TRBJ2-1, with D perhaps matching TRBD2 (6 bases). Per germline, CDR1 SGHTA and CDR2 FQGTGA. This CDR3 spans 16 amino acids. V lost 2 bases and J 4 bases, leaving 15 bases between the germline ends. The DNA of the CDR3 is TGTGCCAGCAGCTTACATCCGGGAGTAAGATACAATGAGCAGTTCTTC. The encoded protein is CASSLHPGVRYNEQFF.

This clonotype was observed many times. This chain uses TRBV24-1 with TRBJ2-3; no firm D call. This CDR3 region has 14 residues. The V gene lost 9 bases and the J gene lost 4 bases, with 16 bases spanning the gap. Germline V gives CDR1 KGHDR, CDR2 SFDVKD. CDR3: CATRSRAASDTQYF. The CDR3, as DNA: TGTGCCACCCGGTCTAGGGCAGCCTCAGATACGCAGTATTTT.

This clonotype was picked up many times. The CDR3 region is CASSLRNAGTLGGYTF. The CDR3, as DNA: TGTGCCAGCAGCCTTAGGAACGCTGGGACCCTAGGGGGCTACACCTTC. V gene TRBV11-2 combines with J gene TRBJ1-2, with D perhaps TRBD1 (5 bases). The CDR3 spans 16 residues. V was shortened by 5 bases and J by 8 bases, with 24 bases between the two germline ends. CDR1 is SGHAT, CDR2 FQNNGV, per germline.

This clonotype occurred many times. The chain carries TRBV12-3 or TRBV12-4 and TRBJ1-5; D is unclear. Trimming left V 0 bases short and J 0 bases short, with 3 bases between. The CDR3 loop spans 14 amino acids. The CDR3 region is CASSLAHSNQPQHF. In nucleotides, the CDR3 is TGTGCCAGCAGTTTAGCCCATAGCAATCAGCCCCAGCATTTT.

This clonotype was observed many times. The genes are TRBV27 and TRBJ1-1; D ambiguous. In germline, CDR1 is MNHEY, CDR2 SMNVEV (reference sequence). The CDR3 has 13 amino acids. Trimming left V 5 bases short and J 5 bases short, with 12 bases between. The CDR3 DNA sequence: TGTGCCAGCAGTCCCCAGAGGCGTACTGAAGCTTTCTTT. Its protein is CASSPQRRTEAFF.

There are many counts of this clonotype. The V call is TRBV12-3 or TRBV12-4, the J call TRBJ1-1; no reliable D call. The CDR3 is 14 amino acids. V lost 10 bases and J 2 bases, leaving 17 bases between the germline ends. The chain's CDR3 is CATKERRFNTEAFF. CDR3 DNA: TGTGCCACCAAGGAGCGTCGGTTTAACACTGAAGCTTTCTTT.

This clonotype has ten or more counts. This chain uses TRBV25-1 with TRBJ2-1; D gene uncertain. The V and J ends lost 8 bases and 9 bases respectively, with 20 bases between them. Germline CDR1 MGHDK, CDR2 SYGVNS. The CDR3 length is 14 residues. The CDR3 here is CASRTPVGYPEQFF. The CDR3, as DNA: TGTGCCAGCCGAACCCCGGTGGGCTACCCTGAGCAGTTCTTC.

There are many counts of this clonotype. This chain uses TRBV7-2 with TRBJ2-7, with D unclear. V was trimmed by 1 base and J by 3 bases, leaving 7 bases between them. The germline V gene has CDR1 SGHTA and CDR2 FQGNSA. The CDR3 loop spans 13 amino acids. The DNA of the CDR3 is TGTGCCAGCAGCTTAGGAGCAGGCTACGAGCAGTACTTC. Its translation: CASSLGAGYEQYF. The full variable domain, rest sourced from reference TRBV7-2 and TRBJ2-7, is GAGVSQSPSNKVTEKGKDVELRCDPISGHTALYWYRQSLGQGLEFLIYFQGNSAPDKSGLPSDRFSAERTGGSVSTLTIQRTQQEDSAVYLCASSLGAGYEQYFGPGTRLTVT.

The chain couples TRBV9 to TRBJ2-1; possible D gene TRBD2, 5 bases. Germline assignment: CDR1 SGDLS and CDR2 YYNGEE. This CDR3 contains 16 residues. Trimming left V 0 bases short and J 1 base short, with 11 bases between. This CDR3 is CASSVARGGSYNEQFF. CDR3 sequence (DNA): TGTGCCAGCAGCGTAGCCCGGGGTGGTTCCTACAATGAGCAGTTCTTC.

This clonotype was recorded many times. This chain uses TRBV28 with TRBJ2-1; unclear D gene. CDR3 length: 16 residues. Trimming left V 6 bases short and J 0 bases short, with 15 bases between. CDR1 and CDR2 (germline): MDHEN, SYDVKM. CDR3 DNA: TGTGCCAGCAGCCTAGGAGCCGTAAGCTCCTACAATGAGCAGTTCTTC. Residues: CASSLGAVSSYNEQFF.

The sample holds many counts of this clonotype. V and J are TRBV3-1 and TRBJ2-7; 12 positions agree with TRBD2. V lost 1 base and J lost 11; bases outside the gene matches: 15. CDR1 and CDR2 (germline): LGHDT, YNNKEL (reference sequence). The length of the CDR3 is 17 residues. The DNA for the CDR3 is TGTGCCAGCAGCCAAGGAAGTTCGGGACTAGCGGGCCCTAAGGAGTACTTC. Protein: CASSQGSSGLAGPKEYF.

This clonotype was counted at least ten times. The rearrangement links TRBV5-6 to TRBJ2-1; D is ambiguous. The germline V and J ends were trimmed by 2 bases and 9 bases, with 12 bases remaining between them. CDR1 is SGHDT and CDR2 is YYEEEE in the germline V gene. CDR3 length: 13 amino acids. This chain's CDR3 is CASSLSGPGEQFF. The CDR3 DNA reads TGTGCCAGCAGCTTATCCGGTCCGGGTGAGCAGTTCTTC.

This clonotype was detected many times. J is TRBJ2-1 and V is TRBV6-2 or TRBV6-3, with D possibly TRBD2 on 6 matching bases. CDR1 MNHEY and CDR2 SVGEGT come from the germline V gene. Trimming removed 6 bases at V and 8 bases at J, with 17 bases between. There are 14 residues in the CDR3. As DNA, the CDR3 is TGTGCCAGCAGGAGACTTAGGGGACTCGATGAGCAGTTCTTC. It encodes CASRRLRGLDEQFF.

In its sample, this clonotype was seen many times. The CDR3, as DNA: TGTGCCAGCAGCCCGAGGACAGGGGGAAATAATTCACCCCTCCACTTT. Translating it yields CASSPRTGGNNSPLHF. The chain joins TRBV9 to TRBJ1-6, with TRBD1 identical over 10 bases. The junction had 6 bases not matched to a gene; V was cut back by 4 bases and J by 5 bases. CDR1 is SGDLS and CDR2 is YYNGEE in the germline V gene. This CDR3 is built from 16 residues.

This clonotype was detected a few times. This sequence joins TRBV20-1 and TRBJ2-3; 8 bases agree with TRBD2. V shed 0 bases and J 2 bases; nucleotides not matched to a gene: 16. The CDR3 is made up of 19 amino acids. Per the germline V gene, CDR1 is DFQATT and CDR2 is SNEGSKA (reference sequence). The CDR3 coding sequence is TGCAGTGCTAGAGATCAGATGGGAGCGGGAGCCCACTACACAGATACGCAGTATTTT. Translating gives CSARDQMGAGAHYTDTQYF.

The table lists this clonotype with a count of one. CDR3 sequence reads: CASSLGPDSLETQYF. CDR3 nucleotides: TGCGCCAGCAGCTTAGGGCCAGATTCTTTAGAGACCCAGTACTTC. The chain carries TRBV5-1 and TRBJ2-5; D is undetermined. This CDR3 is 15 amino acids long. Trimming left V 2 bases short and J 4 bases short, with 15 bases between. CDR1 and CDR2 (germline): SGHRS, YFSETQ.

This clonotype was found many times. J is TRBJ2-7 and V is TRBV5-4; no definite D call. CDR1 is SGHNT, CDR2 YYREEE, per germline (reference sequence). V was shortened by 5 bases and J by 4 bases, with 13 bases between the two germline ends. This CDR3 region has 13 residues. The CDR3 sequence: CASSFDRSYEQYF. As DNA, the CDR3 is TGTGCCAGCAGTTTCGACCGTTCATACGAGCAGTACTTC.

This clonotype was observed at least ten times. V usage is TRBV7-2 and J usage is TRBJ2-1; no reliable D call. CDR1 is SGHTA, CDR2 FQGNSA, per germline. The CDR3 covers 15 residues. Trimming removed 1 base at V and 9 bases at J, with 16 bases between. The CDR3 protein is CASSLVVGWGSEQFF. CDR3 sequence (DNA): TGTGCCAGCAGCTTAGTAGTGGGGTGGGGAAGTGAGCAGTTCTTC.

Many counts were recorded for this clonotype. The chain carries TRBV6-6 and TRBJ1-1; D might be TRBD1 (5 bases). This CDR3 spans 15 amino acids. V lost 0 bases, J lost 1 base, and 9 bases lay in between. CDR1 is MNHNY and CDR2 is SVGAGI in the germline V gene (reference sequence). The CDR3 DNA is TGTGCCAGCAGTTACTCAGCAGGGCCGAACACTGAAGCTTTCTTT. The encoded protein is CASSYSAGPNTEAFF.

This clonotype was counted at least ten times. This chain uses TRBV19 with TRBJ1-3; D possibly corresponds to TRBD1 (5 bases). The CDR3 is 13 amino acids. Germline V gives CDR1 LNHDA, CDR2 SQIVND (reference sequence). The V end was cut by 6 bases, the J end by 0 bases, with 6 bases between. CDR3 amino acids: CASRGDSGNTIYF. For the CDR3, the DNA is TGTGCCAGTAGGGGGGACTCTGGAAACACCATATATTTT.

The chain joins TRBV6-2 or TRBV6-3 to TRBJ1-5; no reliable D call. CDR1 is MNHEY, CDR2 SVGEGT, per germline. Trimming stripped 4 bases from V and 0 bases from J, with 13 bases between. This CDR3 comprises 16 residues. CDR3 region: CASSSLERYSNQPQHF. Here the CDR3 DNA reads TGTGCCAGCAGTTCCCTGGAACGGTATAGCAATCAGCCCCAGCATTTT.

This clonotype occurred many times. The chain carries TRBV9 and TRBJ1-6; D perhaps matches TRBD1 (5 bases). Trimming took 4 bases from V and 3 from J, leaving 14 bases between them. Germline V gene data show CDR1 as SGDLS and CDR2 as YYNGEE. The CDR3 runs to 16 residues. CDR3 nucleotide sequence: TGTGCCAGCAGCCCCAGATCCCAGGGCTATAATTCACCCCTCCACTTT. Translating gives CASSPRSQGYNSPLHF.

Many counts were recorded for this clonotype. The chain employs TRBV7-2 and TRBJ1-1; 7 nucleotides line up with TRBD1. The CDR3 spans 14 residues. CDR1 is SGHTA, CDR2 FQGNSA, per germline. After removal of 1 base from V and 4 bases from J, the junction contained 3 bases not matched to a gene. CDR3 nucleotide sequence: TGTGCCAGCAGCTTAGGGTCAGGGGGCACTGAAGCTTTCTTT. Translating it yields CASSLGSGGTEAFF.

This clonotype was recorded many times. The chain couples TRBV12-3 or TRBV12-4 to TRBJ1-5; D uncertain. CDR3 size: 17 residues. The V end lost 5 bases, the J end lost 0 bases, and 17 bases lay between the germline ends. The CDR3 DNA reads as TGTGCCAGCAGTCGGCTTTCGGCTGGTTATAGCAATCAGCCCCAGCATTTT. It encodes CASSRLSAGYSNQPQHF.

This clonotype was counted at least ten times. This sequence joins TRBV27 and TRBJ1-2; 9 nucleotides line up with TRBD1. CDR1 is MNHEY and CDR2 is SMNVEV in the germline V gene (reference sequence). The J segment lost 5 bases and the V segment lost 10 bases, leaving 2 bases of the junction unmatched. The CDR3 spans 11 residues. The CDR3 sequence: CATGQGYGYTF. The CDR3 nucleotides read TGTGCCACGGGACAGGGATATGGCTACACCTTC.

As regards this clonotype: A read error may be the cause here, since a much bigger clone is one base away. This CDR3 is CATTGTPNTGEPFF. For the CDR3, the DNA is TGTGCTACGACAGGGACCCCTAACACCGGGGAGCCGTTTTTT. J is TRBJ2-2 and V is TRBV28; 7 bases align to TRBD1. CDR3 length: 14 amino acids. Germline lookup yields CDR1 MDHEN and CDR2 SYDVKM.